Detailed here is one TCR beta chain. Antigen: not known. This sample is part of a study of lymphopenia after photon versus proton radiotherapy. Study findings and constraints: Relative stability marked proton patients; photon patients lost diversity and naive cells.

Generated by immunoSEQ multiplex PCR, the TCRdb table keeps only in-frame clones and is missing some. The table shows 20,000 to 25,000 clones, with roughly 86% occurring only once. The V and J ends lost 1 base and 1 base respectively, with 10 bases between them. The CDR3 is 15 residues long. The germline V gene encodes CDR1 LNHNV and CDR2 YYDKDF (reference sequence). The clonotype was recovered from a woman aged 45 to 65 with pancreatic cancer. Sequencing used peripheral blood, obtained from a patient treated with photon-based radiotherapy. This chain connects TRBV15 to TRBJ2-5; D ambiguous. The CDR3: CATSRAGTIQETQYF. The CDR3 region has the DNA TGTGCCACCAGCAGAGCGGGCACCATCCAAGAGACCCAGTACTTC. Looking up the rest from reference TRBV15 and TRBJ2-5 gives the full variable domain: DAMVIQNPRYQVTQFGKPVTLSCSQTLNHNVMYWYQQKSSQAPKLLFHYYDKDFNNEADTPDNFQSRRPNTSFCFLDIRSPGLGDTAMYLCATSRAGTIQETQYFGPGTRLLVL.